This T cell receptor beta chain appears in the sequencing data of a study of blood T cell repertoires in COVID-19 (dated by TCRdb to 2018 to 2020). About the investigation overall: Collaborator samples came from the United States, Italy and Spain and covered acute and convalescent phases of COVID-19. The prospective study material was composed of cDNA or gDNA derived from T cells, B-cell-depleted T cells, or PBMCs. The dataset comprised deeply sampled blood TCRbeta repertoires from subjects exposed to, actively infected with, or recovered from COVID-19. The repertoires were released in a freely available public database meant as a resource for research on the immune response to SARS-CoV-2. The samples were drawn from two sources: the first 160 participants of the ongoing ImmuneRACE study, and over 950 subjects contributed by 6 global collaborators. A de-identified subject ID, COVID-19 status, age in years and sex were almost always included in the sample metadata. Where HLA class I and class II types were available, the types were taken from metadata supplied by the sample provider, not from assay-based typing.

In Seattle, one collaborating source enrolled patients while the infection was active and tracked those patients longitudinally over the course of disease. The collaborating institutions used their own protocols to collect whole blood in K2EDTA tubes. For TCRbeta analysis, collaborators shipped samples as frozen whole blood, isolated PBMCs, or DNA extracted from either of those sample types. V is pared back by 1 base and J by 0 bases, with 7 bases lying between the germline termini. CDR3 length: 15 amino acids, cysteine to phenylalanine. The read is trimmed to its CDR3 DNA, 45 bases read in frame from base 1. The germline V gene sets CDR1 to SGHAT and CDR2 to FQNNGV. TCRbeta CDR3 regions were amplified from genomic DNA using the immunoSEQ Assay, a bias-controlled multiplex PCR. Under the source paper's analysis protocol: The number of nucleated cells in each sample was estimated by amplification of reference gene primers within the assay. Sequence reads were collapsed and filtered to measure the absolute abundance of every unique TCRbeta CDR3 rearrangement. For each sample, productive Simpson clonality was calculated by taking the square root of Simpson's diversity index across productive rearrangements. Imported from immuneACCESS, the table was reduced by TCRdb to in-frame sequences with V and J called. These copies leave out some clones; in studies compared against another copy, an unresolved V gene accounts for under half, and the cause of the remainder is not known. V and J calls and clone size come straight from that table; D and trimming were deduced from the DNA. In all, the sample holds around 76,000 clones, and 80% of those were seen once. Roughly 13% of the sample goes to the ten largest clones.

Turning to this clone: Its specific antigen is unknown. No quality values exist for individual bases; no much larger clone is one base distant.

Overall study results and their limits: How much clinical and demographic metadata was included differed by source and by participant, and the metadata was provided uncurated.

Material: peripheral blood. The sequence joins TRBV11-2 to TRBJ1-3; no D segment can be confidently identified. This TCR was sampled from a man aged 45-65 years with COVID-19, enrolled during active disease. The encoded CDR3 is CASSLVGLSGNTIYF. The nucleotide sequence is TGTGCCAGCAGCTTAGTTGGCCTCTCTGGAAACACCATATATTTT.